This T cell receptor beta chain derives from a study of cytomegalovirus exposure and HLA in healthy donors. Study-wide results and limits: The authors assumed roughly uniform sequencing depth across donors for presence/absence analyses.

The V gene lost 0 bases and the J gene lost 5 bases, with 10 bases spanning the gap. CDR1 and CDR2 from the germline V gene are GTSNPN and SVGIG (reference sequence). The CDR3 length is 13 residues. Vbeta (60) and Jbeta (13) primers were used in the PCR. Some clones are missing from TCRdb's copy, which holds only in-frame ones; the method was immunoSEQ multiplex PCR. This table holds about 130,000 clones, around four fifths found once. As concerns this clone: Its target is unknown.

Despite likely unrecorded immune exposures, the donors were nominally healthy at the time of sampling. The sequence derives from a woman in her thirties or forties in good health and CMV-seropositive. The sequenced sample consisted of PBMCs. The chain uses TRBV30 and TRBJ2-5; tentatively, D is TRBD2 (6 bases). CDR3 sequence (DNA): TGTGCCTGGAGTGTGGACCGGGGGGAGACCCAGTACTTC. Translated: CAWSVDRGETQYF. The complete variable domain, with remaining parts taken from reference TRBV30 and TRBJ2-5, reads SQTIHQWPATLVQPVGSPLSLECTVEGTSNPNLYWYRQAAGRGLQLLFYSVGIGQISSEVPQNLSASRPQDRQFILSSKKLLLSDSGFYLCAWSVDRGETQYFGPGTRLLVL.